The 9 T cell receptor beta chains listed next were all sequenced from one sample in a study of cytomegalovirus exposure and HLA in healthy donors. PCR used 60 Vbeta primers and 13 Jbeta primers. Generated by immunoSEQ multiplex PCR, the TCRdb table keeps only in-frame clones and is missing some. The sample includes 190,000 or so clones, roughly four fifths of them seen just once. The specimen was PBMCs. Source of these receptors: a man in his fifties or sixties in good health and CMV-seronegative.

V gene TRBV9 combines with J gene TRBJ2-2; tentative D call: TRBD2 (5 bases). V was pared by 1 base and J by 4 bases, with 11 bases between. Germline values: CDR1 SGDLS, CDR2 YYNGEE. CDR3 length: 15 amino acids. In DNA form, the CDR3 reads TGTGCCAGCAGCGTATCTGGCGAGGGCACCGGGGAGCTGTTTTTT. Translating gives CASSVSGEGTGELFF.

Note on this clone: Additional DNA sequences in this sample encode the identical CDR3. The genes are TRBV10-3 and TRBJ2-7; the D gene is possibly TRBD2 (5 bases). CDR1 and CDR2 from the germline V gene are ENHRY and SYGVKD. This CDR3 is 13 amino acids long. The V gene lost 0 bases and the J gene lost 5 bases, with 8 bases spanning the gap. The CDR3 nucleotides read TGTGCCATCAGTGAGTCACTAGGAAACGAGCAGTACTTC. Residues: CAISESLGNEQYF.

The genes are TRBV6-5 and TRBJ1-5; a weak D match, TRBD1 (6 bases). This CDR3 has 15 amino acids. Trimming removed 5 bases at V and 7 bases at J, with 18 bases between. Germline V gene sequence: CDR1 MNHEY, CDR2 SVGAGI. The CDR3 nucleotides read TGTGCCAGCAGTCGTGCACAGGGTAACAGGCAGCCCCAGCATTTT. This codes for CASSRAQGNRQPQHF.

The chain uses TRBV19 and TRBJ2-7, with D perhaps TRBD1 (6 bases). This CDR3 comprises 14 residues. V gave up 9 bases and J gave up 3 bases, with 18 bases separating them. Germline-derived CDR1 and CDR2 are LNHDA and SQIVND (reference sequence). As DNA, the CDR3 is TGTGCCAGCTCTAGGGGTCTAGGGGGCTACGAGCAGTACTTC. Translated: CASSRGLGGYEQYF.

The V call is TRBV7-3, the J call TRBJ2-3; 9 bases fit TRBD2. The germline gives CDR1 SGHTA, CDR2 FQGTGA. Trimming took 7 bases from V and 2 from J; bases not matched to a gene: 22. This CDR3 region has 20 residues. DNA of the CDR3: TGTGCCAGCACAACCCCATCAGGACAGCGGGGGGAGGCCCACACAGATACGCAGTATTTT. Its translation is CASTTPSGQRGEAHTDTQYF.

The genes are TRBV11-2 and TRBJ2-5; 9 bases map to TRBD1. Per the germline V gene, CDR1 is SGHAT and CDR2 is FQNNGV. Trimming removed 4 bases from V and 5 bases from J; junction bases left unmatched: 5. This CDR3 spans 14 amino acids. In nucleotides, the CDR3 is TGTGCCAGCAGCTCCGGGACAGGGCACGAGACCCAGTACTTC. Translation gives CASSSGTGHETQYF.

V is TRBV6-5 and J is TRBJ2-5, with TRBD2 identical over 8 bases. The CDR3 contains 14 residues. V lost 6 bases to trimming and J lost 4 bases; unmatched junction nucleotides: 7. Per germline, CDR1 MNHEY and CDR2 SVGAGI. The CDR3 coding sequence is TGTGCCAGCAGCGGGGGGGTGCTCTTAGAGACCCAGTACTTC. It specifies CASSGGVLLETQYF.

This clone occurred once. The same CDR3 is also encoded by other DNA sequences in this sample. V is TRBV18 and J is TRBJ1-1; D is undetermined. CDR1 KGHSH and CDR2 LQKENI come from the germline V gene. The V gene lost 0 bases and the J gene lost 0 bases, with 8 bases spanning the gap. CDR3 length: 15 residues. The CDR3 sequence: CASSPPGQLNTEAFF. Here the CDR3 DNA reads TGTGCCAGCTCACCACCGGGCCAGTTGAACACTGAAGCTTTCTTT.

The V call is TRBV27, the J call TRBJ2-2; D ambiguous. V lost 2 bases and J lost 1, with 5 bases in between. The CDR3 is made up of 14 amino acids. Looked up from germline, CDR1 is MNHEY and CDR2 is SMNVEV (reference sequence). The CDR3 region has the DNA TGTGCCAGCAGTTTAATATTGAACACCGGGGAGCTGTTTTTT. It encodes CASSLILNTGELFF.